This T cell receptor beta chain was identified during a study of blood T cell repertoires in COVID-19. Study background: PBMCs, B-cell-depleted T cells, or T cells were the source of the cDNA or gDNA that made up the material.

V shed 6 bases and J 0 bases; nucleotides not matched to a gene: 2. Germline CDR1 SEHNR, CDR2 FQNEAQ (reference sequence). The CDR3 extends over 14 amino acids. This clone was detected a few times. Authors' data handling: The assay estimated nucleated cells by amplifying reference gene primers. TCRdb's copy holds only in-frame clones and misses some; the assay was immunoSEQ multiplex PCR. That table furnishes V, J and clone size, whereas the DNA furnished D and trimming. Among about 180,000 clones, around 87% were seen once, and the ten largest hold less than 3.5%. The rearrangement uses TRBV7-9 and TRBJ1-3; 7 bases agree with TRBD1. The TCR sequence derives from a woman in her twenties or thirties with active or convalescent COVID-19. Sequencing was done on a sample of peripheral blood. CDR3: CASRSGGSGNTIYF. The CDR3 DNA is TGTGCCAGCAGATCAGGGGGCTCTGGAAACACCATATATTTT.